These 2 T cell receptor beta chains were all obtained from the same sample, sequenced in a study of cytomegalovirus exposure and HLA in healthy donors. The PCR employed 60 Vbeta primers together with 13 Jbeta primers. The data were produced by immunoSEQ multiplex PCR, yet TCRdb's version contains in-frame clones alone and is incomplete. Found here are approximately 150,000 clones; the top ten clones hold about 1.6%. The sequenced material came from PBMCs. The receptors stem from a woman aged 40 to 50 in good health and CMV-seronegative.

This chain joins TRBV19 and TRBJ2-1; the match to TRBD2 covers 10 bases. Germline assignment: CDR1 LNHDA and CDR2 SQIVND (reference sequence). The CDR3 extends over 16 amino acids. J lost 7 bases, V lost 0 bases, and 6 bases had no gene match. CDR3 sequence (DNA): TGTGCCAGTAGTATAGATCGAGCGGGGGGGAGGAATGAGCAGTTCTTC. Translating it yields CASSIDRAGGRNEQFF.

The chain carries TRBV7-6 and TRBJ2-1; tentative D call: TRBD2 (5 bases). CDR1 is SGHVS, CDR2 FNYEAQ, per germline. The CDR3 loop spans 15 amino acids. Between the trimmed V and J ends, which lost 0 bases and 7 bases, there was a span of 13 bases. CDR3 protein: CASSLASIRGNEQFF. In DNA, the CDR3 is TGTGCCAGCAGCTTAGCGTCGATTAGAGGGAATGAGCAGTTCTTC.